This record covers a single T cell receptor beta chain. It has no known antigen specificity. No much larger clone is present one base from it, and per-base qualities are unavailable. This specimen belongs to a study of cytomegalovirus exposure and HLA in healthy donors (TCRdb year 2017). Regarding the research as a whole: An earlier analysis of roughly 570 of the donors reported about 300 Gb of sequence data and roughly 120 million unique TCR beta sequences obtained from around 170 million T cells. To predict cytomegalovirus infection status, the study brought together high-throughput TCR immunosequencing, statistical association of individual TCRs with disease status, and machine learning. A later analysis re-analyzed previously published TCR beta repertoires from about 600 donors and added high-resolution HLA genotyping to study TCR occurrence patterns. On average, approximately 250,000 unique TCR beta nucleotide sequences were sequenced per donor among roughly 430 genotyped donors of the cohort, with roughly 18% of those sequences being non-productive. The study used immunosequencing to profile the T cell repertoires of 666 subjects and linked those repertoires to cytomegalovirus serostatus. Typing coverage differed by locus: A, B, C, DRB1 and DQB1 were typed in about 620-630 donors, DQA1 in approximately 520, DPA1 in approximately 600, and DPB1 in just under 480. Donor age, sex, ethnicity and CMV serostatus were compiled alongside the repertoire data. In addition to the first cohort of 650 to 750 subjects, a separate validation cohort of 120 different subjects was used. The study aimed to test whether signatures of past pathogen exposure could be identified by cataloging public T cell receptors. In an earlier analysis of roughly 540 of the donors, high-throughput TCR beta sequencing was used to judge whether each TCR beta V gene segment behaved as functional or pseudogenic. Four to six DR-DQ haplotypes were handled as single units for association and clustering, since linkage in the cohort was strong. A later genetic analysis used genome-wide SNP genotypes for about 55% of the 666 donors, treating that subset as a discovery cohort. Of the 300 to 450 genotyped donors, approximately 82% fell in the genetic ancestry cluster associated with self-reported Caucasian donors. Roughly 300 gigabases of sequencing data and 75 million to 85 million unique TCR sequences made up an early release that covered roughly 670 HLA-typed donors. All discovery cohort repertoires had been generated using a single sequencing platform. The later analysis used no new phenotypic data to find candidate immune exposures, relying instead on TCR beta sequences and their occurrence across donors. HLA typing covered class I and class II loci at four-digit resolution.

To prepare the library, the immunoSEQ multiplex PCR assay was applied. A mixture of 60 forward primers for TCR Vbeta segments and 13 reverse primers for TCR Jbeta segments was used in the multiplex PCR. A multiplex PCR assay on genomic DNA amplified the CDR3 region of rearranged TCR beta genes. Amplified TCR beta libraries were sequenced as 87-base-pair reads on the Illumina HiSeq System. The source study handled its data this way. A later analysis tallied 70 million to 100 million unique TCR beta chains across the 600 to 700 repertoires, and about 12 million of those chains were shared by two or more donors. Raw reads were error-corrected and collapsed into unique sequences with a nearest-neighbor algorithm that merged closely related sequences to remove PCR and sequencing errors. CDR3 sequences were aligned to IMGT reference sequences to assign V, D and J gene segments. For a sequence to be retained, a match of at least six nucleotides was required to both a V gene segment and a J gene segment. Rearrangements were classified as productive when the CDR3 lacked stop codons and remained in frame with V and J, and all other rearrangements were classified as non-productive. CDR3 was defined according to IMGT convention as the region running from the second conserved V-encoded cysteine to the conserved J-encoded phenylalanine. The earlier analysis of 450 to 750 of the donors excluded any sequence lacking an unambiguous match to a single V gene segment. An earlier analysis of 587 of the donors classified V segments as functional when productive rearrangements were above 56.7% and as segregating when the standard deviation between donors was above 5%. A statistical classification framework was developed to diagnose cytomegalovirus status using the catalog of TCR beta chain sequences. In a later analysis, TCR nucleotide sequences were compared against IMGT/GENE-DB human TR gene sequences so that V and J genes could be assigned. The TCRdist pipeline was used in a later analysis to assign CDR3 sequences and most-parsimonious VDJ recombination scenarios. In a later analysis, every TCR beta chain was defined by the combination of its CDR3 amino acid sequence and its V-gene family, and reads without a unique V-gene family were dropped. In a later analysis, approximately 590 highly shared, low-generation-probability nucleotide sequences were removed to address suspected cross-contamination and a sequencing artifact. In a later analysis, a clonal expansion index was calculated for each public chain from normalized within-repertoire ranks of inferred template counts. In a later analysis, generation probabilities were computed with a VDJ recombination model fitted to out-of-frame rearrangements, and the resulting probabilities were checked against IGoR. In a later analysis, TCR-TCR, TCR-HLA and TCR-CMV co-occurrence was scored with hypergeometric tests, and a repertoire-size bias correction was applied to TCR pairs. A later analysis estimated false discovery rates by permuting HLA or CMV assignments 20 times. In a later analysis, co-occurring TCRs were grouped using DBSCAN, and TCRdist sequence similarity was added for clustering within HLA-allele-positive subsets. Co-occurrence clustering excluded repertoires with fewer than 30,000 or more than 120,000 public chains, plus five with anomalous nucleotide sharing. TCRdb provides this immuneACCESS table in a form limited to in-frame rearrangements. Some clones are lacking; in checked studies, under half of them reflect an unresolved V gene, and why the rest are absent is not known. V and J calls and clone size are as listed in that table; D and trimming were resolved from the DNA. The sample contains about 120,000 clones, 74% of them found a single time. The ten top clones hold 2% to 2.5% of the sample.

In total, about 650 healthy bone marrow donors made up the cohort. Cohort members were all nominally healthy when sampled, although unrecorded immune exposures were likely present. CMV serostatus was recorded as positive for 250 to 300 and negative for about 50% of the roughly 670 cohort members, whereas no CMV serostatus was recorded for the donor in question. Every donor gave a peripheral blood sample, and the peripheral blood mononuclear cells from that sample were used for TCR beta sequencing. The Qiagen DNeasy Blood Extraction Kit was used to extract genomic DNA from the blood cell samples. The CDR3 numbers 15 residues from cysteine through phenylalanine. Just the 45-base CDR3 DNA is kept, in frame starting at base 1. The V and J ends are trimmed by 2 bases and 6 bases, leaving 13 bases between them. Looking up the germline V gene (reference sequence) yields CDR1 MNHEY and CDR2 SMNVEV. Study-wide findings and limitations: A further reported finding was that TCR beta sequences accurately predicted the HLA-A and HLA-B alleles for most subjects in the first cohort. Because some donors lacked HLA typing at each locus, the association tests relied only on the typed subset. Over 15 rarely observed V segments, including chromosome 9 orphons, were excluded from the earlier analysis of several hundred of the donors because counts were too low. Several of the top co-occurrence clusters appeared to be linked to parvovirus B19, influenza, CMV and Epstein-Barr virus, according to a later analysis. Compared with the approximately 700-donor mean, donors in an Asian-associated ancestry cluster had fewer N-insertions in productive TCRs, according to a later genetic analysis. CMV serostatus was the only immune exposure information available for the cohort. Assigning TCR associations to individual alleles was difficult when HLA alleles, especially DR and DQ, strongly co-occurred. The cohort was sequenced for TCR beta chains only, and without alpha or paired-chain data the features that could be detected were limited. Compared with equally common non-associated chains, HLA-associated TCR beta chains in a later analysis were more clonally expanded and had lower generation probabilities. The authors suggested that the approach could potentially be generalized to other disease states and immunological phenotypes. According to a later analysis, most CMV-associated TCR beta chains appeared to be HLA-restricted, and the HLA associations seemed to be driven largely by CMV exposure. While some public TCRs were present in many individuals, most TCR sequences turned up only very rarely across donors. In a later analysis, around 17,000 TCR beta sequences were associated with specific HLA alleles at a false discovery rate of 0.05. The classifier was reported to diagnose cytomegalovirus status with high specificity and sensitivity in both the original cohort and the validation cohort. Correlated functional status among segregating V segments might reflect linkage disequilibrium, but an unknown experimental factor could not be ruled out. An earlier analysis of approximately 500 of the donors showed that most TCR beta V segments appeared in productive rearrangements either about 90% or about 30% of the time, which broadly matched IMGT annotations. In the study, 150 to 200 TCR beta chains were listed as associated with cytomegalovirus. Because the 87-base-pair reads could not distinguish some IMGT-functional V segments, including TRBV6-2 and TRBV6-3, those segments were excluded. Three of the identified cytomegalovirus-associated TCR beta chains were confirmed in vitro to be specific for cytomegalovirus antigens. The sequencing pipeline was judged likely to have produced a cluster of highly shared sequence variants as a technical artifact. A later genetic analysis associated a missense DCLRE1C variant with V-gene and J-gene trimming of TCR beta chains, and an independent cohort replicated the association. Roughly uniform sequencing depth across donors was assumed in presence/absence analyses, although this assumption may not hold. In a later analysis, the rate of TCR association differed among HLA loci, with DRB1 alleles having the most associated TCRs and HLA-C alleles having the fewest.

The specimen sequenced was PBMCs. The chain is made from TRBV27 and TRBJ2-2; TRBD2 is perhaps the D gene, given 6 matching bases. This receptor was obtained from a human donor in good health. The CDR3: CASSLPGGVPGELFF. The DNA sequence is given as TGTGCCAGCAGTTTACCCGGCGGGGTCCCCGGGGAGCTGTTTTTT.